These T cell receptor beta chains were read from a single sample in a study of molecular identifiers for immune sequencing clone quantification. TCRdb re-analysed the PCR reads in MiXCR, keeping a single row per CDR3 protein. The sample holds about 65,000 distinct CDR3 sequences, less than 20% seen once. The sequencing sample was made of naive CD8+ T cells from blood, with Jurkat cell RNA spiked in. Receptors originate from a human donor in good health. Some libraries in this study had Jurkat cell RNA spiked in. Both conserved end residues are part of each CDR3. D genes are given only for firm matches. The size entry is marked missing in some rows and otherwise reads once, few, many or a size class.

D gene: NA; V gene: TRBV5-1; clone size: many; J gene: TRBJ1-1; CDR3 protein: CASSFGRTGNTEAFF; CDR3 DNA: TGCGCCAGCAGCTTCGGCAGGACGGGGAACACTGAAGCTTTCTTT
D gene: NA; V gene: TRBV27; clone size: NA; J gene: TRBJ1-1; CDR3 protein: CASSTGTFHTEAFF; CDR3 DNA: TGTGCCAGCAGTACCGGGACGTTCCACACTGAAGCTTTCTTT
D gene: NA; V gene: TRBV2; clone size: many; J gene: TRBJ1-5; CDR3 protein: CASSPGRTGHQPQHF; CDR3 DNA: TGTGCCAGCAGTCCAGGGCGGACCGGCCATCAGCCCCAGCATTTT
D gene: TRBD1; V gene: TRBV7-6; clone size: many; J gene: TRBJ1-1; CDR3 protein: CASSSGQGALGTEAFF; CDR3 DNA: TGTGCCAGCAGCTCCGGACAGGGGGCGTTGGGCACTGAAGCTTTCTTT
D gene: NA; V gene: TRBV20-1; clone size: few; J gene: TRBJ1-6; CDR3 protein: CSARDRHQGPSNSPLHF; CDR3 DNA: TGCAGTGCTAGAGATCGTCATCAAGGACCGTCTAATTCACCCCTCCACTTT
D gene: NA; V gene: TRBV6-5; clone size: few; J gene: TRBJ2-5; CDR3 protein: CASSYKRVKETQYF; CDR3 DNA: TGTGCCAGCAGTTACAAGCGGGTAAAAGAGACCCAGTACTTC
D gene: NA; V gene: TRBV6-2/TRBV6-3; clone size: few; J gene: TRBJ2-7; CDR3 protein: CASSYTDFTSYEQYF; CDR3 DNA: TGTGCCAGCTCCTACACGGACTTTACCTCCTACGAGCAGTACTTC
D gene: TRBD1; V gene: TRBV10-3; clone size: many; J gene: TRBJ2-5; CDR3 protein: CAISESSGQVMETQYF; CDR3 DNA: TGTGCCATCAGTGAGTCGTCGGGACAGGTAATGGAGACCCAGTACTTC
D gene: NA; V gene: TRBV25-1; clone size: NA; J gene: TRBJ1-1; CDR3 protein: CASSKTLGTEAFF; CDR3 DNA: TGTGCCAGCAGTAAGACATTAGGCACTGAAGCTTTCTTT
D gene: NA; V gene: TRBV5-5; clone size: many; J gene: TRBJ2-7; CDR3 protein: CASSLTGPWSYEQYF; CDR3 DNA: TGTGCCAGCAGCTTAACGGGCCCCTGGAGCTACGAGCAGTACTTC
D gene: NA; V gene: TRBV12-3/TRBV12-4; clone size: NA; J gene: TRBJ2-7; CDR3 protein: CASLDGSSYEQYF; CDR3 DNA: TGTGCCAGCCTGGACGGAAGCTCCTACGAGCAGTACTTC
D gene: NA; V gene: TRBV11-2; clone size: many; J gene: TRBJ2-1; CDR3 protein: CASSSTEGPIYNEQFF; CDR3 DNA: TGTGCCAGCAGCTCCACCGAAGGCCCTATCTACAATGAGCAGTTCTTC
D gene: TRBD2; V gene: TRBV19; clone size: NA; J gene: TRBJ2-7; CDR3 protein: CASSISGLATSYEQYF; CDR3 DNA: TGTGCCAGTAGTATCTCAGGACTAGCGACCTCCTACGAGCAGTACTTC
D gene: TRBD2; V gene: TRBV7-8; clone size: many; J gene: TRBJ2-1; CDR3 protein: CASSSIAGTVNEQFF; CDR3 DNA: TGTGCCAGCAGCTCGATAGCGGGAACGGTCAATGAGCAGTTCTTC
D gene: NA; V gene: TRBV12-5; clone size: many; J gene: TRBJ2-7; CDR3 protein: CASGFGLAGEQYF; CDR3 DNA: TGTGCTAGTGGTTTCGGACTTGCGGGTGAGCAGTACTTC
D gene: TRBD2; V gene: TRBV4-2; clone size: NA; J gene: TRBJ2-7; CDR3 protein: CASSQDSGTTGLYEQYF; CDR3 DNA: TGTGCCAGCAGCCAAGACAGCGGGACGACCGGACTATACGAGCAGTACTTC